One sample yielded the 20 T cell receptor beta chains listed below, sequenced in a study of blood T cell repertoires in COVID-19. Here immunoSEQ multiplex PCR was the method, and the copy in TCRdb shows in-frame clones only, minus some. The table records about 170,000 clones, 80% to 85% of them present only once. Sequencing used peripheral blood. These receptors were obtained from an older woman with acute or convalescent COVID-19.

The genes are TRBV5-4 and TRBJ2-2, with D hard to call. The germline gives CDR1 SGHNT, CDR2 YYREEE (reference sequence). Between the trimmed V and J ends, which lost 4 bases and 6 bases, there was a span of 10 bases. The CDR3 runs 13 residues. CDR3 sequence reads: CASSPNRAGELFF. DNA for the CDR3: TGTGCCAGCAGCCCGAACAGAGCCGGGGAGCTGTTTTTT.

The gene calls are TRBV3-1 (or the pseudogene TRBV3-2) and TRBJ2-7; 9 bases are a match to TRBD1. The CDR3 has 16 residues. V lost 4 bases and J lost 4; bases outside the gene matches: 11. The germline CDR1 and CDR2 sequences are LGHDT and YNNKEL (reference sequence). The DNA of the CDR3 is TGTGCCAGCAGCCCCCGGGTTGGGACAGGGACGTACGAGCAGTACTTC. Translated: CASSPRVGTGTYEQYF.

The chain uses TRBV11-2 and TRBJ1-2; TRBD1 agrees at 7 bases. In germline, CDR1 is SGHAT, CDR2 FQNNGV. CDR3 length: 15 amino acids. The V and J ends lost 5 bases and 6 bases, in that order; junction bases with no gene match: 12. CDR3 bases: TGTGCCAGCAGCCCCCGACAGGGTGGAATTCATGGCTACACCTTC. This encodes CASSPRQGGIHGYTF.

CDR3: CASSQAGTSGGTISYEQYF. The CDR3 DNA follows: TGTGCCAGCAGCCAAGCCGGGACTAGCGGGGGGACCATCTCCTACGAGCAGTACTTC. J is TRBJ2-7 and V is TRBV3-1 (or the pseudogene TRBV3-2); 15 bases agree with TRBD2. After removal of 1 base from V and 0 bases from J, the junction contained 7 bases not matched to a gene. The CDR3 spans 19 residues. CDR1 is LGHDT, CDR2 YNNKEL, per germline (reference sequence).

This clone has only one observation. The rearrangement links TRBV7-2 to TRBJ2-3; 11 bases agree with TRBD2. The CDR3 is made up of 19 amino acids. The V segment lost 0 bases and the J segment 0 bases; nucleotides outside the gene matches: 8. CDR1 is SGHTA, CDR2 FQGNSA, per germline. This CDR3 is CASSLASPLAGDSTDTQYF. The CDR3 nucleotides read TGTGCCAGCAGCTTAGCGTCCCCACTAGCGGGGGATAGCACAGATACGCAGTATTTT.

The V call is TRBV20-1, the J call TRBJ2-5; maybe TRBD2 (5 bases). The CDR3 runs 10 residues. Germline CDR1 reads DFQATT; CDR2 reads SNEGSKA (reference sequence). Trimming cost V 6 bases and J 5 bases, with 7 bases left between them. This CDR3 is CSARRETQYF. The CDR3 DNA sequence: TGCAGTGCGAGGAGGGAGACCCAGTACTTC.

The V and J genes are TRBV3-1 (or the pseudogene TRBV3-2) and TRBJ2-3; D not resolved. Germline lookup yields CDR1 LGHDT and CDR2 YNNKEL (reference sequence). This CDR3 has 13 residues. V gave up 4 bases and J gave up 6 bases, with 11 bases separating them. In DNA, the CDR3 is TGTGCCAGCAGCCTTTATGAGGAGGATACGCAGTATTTT. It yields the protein CASSLYEEDTQYF.

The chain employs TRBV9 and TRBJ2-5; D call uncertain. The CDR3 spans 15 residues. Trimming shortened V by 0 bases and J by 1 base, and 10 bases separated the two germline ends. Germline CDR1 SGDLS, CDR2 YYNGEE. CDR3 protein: CASSVGLRSQETQYF. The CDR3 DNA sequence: TGTGCCAGCAGCGTAGGACTCCGGAGCCAAGAGACCCAGTACTTC.

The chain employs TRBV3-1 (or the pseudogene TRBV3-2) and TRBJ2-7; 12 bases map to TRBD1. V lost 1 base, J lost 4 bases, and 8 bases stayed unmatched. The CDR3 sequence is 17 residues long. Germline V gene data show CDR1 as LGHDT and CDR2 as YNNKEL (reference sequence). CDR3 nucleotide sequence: TGTGCCAGCAGCCAAGGGGCTCCGGGACAGGGGGCTTACGAGCAGTACTTC. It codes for CASSQGAPGQGAYEQYF.

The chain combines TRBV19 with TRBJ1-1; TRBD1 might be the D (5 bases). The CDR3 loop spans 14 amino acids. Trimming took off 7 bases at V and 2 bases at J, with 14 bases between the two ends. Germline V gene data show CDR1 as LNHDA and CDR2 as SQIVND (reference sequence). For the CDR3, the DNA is TGTGCCAGTAATTATGCGGGACCCAACACTGAAGCTTTCTTT. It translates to CASNYAGPNTEAFF.

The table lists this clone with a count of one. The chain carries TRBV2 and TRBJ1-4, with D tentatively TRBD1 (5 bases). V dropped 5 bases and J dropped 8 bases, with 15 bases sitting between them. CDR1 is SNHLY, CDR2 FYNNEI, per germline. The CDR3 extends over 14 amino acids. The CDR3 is CASSIYYGGEKLFF. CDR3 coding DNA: TGTGCCAGCAGTATTTACTACGGGGGAGAAAAACTGTTTTTT.

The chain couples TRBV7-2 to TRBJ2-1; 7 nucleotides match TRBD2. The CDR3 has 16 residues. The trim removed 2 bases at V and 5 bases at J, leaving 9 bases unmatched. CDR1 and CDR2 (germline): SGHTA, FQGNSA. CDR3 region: CASSLMRAGVDNEQFF. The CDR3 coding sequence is TGTGCCAGCAGCTTAATGCGGGCGGGGGTAGACAATGAGCAGTTCTTC.

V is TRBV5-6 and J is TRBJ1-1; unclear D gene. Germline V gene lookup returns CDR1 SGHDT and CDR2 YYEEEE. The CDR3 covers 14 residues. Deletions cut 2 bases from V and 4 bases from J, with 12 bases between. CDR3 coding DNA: TGTGCCAGCAGCTTCGAAGAGGTGGGCACTGAAGCTTTCTTT. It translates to CASSFEEVGTEAFF.

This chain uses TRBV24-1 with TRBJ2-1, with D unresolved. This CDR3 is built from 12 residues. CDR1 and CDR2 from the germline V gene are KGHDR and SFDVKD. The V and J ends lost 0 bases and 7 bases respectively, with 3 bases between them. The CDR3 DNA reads TGTGCCACCAGTGATTTGCGTAATGAGCAGTTCTTC. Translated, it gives CATSDLRNEQFF.

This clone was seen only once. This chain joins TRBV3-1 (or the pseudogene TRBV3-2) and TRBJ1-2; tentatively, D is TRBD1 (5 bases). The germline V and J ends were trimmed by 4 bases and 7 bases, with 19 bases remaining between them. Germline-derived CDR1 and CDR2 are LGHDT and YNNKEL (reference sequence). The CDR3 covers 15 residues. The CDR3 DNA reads TGTGCCAGCAGCCGGAGTGCCGGGGGGGTAGGTGGCTACACCTTC. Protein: CASSRSAGGVGGYTF.

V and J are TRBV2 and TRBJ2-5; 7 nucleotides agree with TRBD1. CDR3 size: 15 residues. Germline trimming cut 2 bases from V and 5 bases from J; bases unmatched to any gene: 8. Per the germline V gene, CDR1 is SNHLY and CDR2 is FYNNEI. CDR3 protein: CASSESLGTVETQYF. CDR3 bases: TGTGCCAGCAGTGAAAGTCTCGGGACAGTGGAGACCCAGTACTTC.

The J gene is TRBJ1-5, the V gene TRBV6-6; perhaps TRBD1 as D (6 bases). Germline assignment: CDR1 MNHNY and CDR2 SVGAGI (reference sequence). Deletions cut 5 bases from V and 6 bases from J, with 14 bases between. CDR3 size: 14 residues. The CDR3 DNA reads TGTGCCAGCAGTCTCCCGGGGGGCGCTCAGCCCCAGCATTTT. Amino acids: CASSLPGGAQPQHF.

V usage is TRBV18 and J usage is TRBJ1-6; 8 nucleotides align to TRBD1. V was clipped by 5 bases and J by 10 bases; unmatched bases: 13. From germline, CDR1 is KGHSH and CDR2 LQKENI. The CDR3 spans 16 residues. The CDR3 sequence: CASSAGAGGRGSPLHF. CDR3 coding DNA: TGTGCCAGCTCAGCGGGGGCAGGGGGCAGAGGCTCACCCCTCCACTTT.

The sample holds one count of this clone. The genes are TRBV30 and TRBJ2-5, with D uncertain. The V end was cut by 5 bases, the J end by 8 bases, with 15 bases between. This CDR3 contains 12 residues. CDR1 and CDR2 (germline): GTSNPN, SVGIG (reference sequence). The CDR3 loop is CAWHSLRETQYF. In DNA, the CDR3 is TGTGCCTGGCACTCCCTAAGAGAAACCCAGTACTTC.

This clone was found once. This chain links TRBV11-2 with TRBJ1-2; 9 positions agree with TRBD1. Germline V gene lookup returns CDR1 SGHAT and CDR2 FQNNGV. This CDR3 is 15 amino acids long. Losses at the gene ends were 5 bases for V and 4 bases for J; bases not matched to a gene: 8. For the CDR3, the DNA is TGTGCCAGCAGCCGCCAGGACAGGGGTTTCTATGGCTACACCTTC. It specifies CASSRQDRGFYGYTF.